This T cell receptor beta chain was captured in a study of T cell responses to AZD1222 COVID-19 vaccine. Whole-study results and caveats: In all cases, repertoires were sampled only after the peak T cell response.

Only in-frame clones appear in the TCRdb table, and some are missing; sequencing was by immunoSEQ multiplex PCR. Of 90,000 to 150,000 clones detected, around 89% appear once; the ten largest clones hold 4.5% to 5%. This clone was found once. Its antigen is not identified. The receptor was derived from an adult in good health. This specimen consisted of peripheral blood, obtained on day 0 of AZD1222 vaccination.

CDR3: CASSMGSPRETQYF. In DNA, the CDR3 is TGTGCCAGTAGCATGGGCAGCCCCCGAGAGACCCAGTACTTC. J is TRBJ2-5 and V is TRBV19; D not certain. The CDR3 sequence is 14 residues long. CDR1 and CDR2 from the germline V gene are LNHDA and SQIVND (reference sequence). The ends were cut back, 6 bases at V and 4 bases at J, with 15 bases in the middle.